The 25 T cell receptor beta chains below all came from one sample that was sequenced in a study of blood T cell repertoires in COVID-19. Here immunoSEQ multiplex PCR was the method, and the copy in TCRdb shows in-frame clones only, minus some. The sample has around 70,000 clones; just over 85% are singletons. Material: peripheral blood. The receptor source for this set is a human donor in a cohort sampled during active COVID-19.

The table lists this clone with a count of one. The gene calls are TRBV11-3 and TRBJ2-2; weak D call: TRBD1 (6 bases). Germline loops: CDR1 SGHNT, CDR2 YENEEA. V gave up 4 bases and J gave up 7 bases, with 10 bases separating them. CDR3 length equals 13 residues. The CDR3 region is CASSSGQSGELFF. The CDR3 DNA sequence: TGTGCCAGCAGCTCCGGACAGAGCGGGGAGCTGTTTTTT.

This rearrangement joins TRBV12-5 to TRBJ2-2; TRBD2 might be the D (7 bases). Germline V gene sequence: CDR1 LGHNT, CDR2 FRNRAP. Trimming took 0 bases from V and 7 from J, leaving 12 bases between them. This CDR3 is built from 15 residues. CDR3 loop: CASGLVQAGHGELFF. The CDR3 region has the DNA TGTGCTAGTGGTTTGGTACAAGCGGGACACGGGGAGCTGTTTTTT. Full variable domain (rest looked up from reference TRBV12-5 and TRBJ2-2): DARVTQTPRHKVTEMGQEVTMRCQPILGHNTVFWYRQTMMQGLELLAYFRNRAPLDDSGMPKDRFSAEMPDATLATLKIQPSEPRDSAVYFCASGLVQAGHGELFFGEGSRLTVL.

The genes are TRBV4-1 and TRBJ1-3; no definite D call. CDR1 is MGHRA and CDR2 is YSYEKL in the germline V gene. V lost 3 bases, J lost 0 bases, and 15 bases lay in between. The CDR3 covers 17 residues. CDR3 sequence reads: CASSHTPGSASGNTIYF. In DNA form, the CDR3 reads TGCGCCAGCAGCCACACACCGGGATCAGCCTCTGGAAACACCATATATTTT.

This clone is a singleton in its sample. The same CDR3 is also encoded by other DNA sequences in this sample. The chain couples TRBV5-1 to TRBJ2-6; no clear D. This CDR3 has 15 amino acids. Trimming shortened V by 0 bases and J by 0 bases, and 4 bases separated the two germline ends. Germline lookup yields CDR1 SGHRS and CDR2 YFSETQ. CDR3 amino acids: CASSLDSSGANVLTF. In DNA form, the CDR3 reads TGCGCCAGCAGCTTGGATAGCTCTGGGGCCAACGTCCTGACTTTC. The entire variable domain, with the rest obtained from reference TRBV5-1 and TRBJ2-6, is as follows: KAGVTQTPRYLIKTRGQQVTLSCSPISGHRSVSWYQQTPGQGLQFLFEYFSETQRNKGNFPGRFSGRQFSNSRSEMNVSTLELGDSALYLCASSLDSSGANVLTFGAGSRLTVL.

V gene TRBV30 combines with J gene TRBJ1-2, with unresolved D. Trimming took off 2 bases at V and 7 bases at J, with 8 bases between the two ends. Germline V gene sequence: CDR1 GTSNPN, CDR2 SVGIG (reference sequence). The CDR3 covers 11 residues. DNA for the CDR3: TGTGCCTGGAGTTCAAGCCGTGGCTACACCTTC. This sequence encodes CAWSSSRGYTF.

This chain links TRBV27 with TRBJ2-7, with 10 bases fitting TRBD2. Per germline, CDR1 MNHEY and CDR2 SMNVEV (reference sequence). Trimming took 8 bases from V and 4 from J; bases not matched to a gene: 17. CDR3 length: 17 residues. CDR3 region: CASSWGRSGRAWYEQYF. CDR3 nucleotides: TGTGCCAGCTCCTGGGGGAGGAGCGGGAGGGCCTGGTACGAGCAGTACTTC.

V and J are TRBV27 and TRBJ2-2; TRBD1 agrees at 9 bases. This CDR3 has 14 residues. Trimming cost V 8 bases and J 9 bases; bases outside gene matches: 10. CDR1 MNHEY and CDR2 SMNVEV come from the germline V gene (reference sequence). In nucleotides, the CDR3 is TGTGCCAGCTCCCGGACAGGGGAGGCCCGGGAGCTGTTTTTT. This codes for CASSRTGEARELFF.

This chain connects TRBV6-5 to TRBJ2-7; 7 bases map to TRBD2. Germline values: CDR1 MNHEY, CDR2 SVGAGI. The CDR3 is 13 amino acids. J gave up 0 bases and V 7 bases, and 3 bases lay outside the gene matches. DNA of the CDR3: TGTGCCAGCACATCGGGGGGCTCCTACGAGCAGTACTTC. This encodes CASTSGGSYEQYF.

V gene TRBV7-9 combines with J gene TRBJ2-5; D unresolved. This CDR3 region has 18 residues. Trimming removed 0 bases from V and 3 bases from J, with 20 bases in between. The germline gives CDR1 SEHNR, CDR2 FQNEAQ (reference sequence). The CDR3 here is CASSLAPFGGPREETQYF. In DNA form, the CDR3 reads TGTGCCAGCAGCTTAGCGCCATTTGGTGGGCCAAGAGAAGAGACCCAGTACTTC. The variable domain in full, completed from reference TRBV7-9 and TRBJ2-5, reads DTGVSQNPRHKITKRGQNVTFRCDPISEHNRLYWYRQTLGQGPEFLTYFQNEAQLEKSRLLSDRFSAERPKGSFSTLEIQRTEQGDSAMYLCASSLAPFGGPREETQYFGPGTRLLVL.

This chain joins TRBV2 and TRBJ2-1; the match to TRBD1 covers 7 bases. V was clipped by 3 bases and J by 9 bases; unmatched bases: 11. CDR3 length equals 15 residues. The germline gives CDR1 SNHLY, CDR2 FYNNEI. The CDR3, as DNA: TGTGCCAGCAGTGATCCGCAGGGGGAGCGGAGTGAGCAGTTCTTC. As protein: CASSDPQGERSEQFF.

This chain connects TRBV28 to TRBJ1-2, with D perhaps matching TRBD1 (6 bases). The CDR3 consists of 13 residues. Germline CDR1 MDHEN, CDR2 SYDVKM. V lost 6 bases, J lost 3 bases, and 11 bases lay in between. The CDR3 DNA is TGTGCCAGCAGCCTTCCAGGGGACTATGGCTACACCTTC. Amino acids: CASSLPGDYGYTF.

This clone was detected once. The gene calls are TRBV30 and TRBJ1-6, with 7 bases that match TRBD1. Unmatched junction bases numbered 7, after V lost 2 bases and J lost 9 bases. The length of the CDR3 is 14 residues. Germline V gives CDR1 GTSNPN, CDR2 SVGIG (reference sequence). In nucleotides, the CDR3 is TGTGCCTGGAGTCATGACAGGGAGATTTCACCCCTCCACTTT. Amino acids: CAWSHDREISPLHF.

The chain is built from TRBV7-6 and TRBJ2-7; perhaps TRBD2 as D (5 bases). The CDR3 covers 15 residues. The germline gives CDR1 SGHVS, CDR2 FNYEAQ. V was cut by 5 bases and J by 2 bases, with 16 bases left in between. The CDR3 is CASSNSGPGTYEQYF. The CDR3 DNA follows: TGTGCCAGCAGCAACAGTGGACCGGGGACCTACGAGCAGTACTTC.

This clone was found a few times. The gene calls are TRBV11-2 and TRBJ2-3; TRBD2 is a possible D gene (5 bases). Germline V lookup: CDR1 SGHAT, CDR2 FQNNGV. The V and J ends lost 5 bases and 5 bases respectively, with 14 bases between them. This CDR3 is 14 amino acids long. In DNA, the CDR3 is TGTGCCAGCAGCCCCACCGCGGCGGGAGATACGCAGTATTTT. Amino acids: CASSPTAAGDTQYF.

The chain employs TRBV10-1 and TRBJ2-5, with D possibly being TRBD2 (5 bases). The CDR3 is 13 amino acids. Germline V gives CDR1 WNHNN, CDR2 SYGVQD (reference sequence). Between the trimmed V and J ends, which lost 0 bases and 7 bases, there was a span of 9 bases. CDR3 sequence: CASSESWGATQYF. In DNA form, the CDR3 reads TGCGCCAGCAGTGAGTCCTGGGGAGCGACCCAGTACTTC.

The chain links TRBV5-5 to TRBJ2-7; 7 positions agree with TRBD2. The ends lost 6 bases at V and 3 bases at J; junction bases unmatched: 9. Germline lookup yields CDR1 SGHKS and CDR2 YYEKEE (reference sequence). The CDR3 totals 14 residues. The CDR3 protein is CASNLLAASYEQYF. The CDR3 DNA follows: TGTGCCAGCAACCTTCTAGCGGCTAGCTACGAGCAGTACTTC.

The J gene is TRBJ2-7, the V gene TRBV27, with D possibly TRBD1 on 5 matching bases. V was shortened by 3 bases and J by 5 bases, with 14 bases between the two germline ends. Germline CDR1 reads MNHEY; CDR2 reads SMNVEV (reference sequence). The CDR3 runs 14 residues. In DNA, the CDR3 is TGTGCCAGCAGTTTTCAGGGAATATGGGACGAGCAGTACTTC. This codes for CASSFQGIWDEQYF.

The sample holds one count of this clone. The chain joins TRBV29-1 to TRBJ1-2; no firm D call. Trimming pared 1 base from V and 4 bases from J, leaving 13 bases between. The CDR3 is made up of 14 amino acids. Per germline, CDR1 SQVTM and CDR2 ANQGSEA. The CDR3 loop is CSVEAAASGYGYTF. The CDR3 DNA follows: TGCAGCGTTGAAGCTGCGGCGTCGGGCTATGGCTACACCTTC.

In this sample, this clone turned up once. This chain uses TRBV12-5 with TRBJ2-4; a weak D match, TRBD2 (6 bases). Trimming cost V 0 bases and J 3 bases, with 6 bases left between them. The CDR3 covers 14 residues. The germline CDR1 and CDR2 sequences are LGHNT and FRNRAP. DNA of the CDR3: TGTGCTAGTGGTTTGGTGGAGGGCAAAAACATTCAGTACTTC. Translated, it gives CASGLVEGKNIQYF.

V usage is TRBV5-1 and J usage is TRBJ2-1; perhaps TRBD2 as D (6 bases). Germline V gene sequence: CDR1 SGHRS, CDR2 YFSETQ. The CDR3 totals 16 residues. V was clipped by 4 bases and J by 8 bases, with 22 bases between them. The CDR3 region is CASSPTGRERSDEQFF. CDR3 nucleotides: TGCGCCAGCAGCCCAACCGGTCGGGAGAGGAGCGATGAGCAGTTCTTC. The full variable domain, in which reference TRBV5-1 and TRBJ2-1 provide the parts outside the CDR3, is KAGVTQTPRYLIKTRGQQVTLSCSPISGHRSVSWYQQTPGQGLQFLFEYFSETQRNKGNFPGRFSGRQFSNSRSEMNVSTLELGDSALYLCASSPTGRERSDEQFFGPGTRLTVL.

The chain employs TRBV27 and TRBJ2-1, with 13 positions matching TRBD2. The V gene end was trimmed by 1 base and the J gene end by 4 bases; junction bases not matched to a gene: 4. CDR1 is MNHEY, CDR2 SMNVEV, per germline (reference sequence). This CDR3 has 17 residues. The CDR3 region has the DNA TGTGCCAGCAGTTTATTGGCGGGACTAGCGGGATACAATGAGCAGTTCTTC. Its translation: CASSLLAGLAGYNEQFF.

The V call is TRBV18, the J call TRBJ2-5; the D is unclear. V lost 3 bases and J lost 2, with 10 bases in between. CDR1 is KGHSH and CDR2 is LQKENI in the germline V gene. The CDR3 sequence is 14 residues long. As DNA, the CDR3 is TGTGCCAGCTCACCCCGGCGGAGTCAAGAGACCCAGTACTTC. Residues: CASSPRRSQETQYF.

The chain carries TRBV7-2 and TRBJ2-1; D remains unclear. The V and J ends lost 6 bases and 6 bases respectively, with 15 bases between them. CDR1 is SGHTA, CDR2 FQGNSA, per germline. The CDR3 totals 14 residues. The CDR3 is CASRPQILSNEQFF. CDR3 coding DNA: TGTGCCAGCAGACCCCAGATCCTCTCCAATGAGCAGTTCTTC.

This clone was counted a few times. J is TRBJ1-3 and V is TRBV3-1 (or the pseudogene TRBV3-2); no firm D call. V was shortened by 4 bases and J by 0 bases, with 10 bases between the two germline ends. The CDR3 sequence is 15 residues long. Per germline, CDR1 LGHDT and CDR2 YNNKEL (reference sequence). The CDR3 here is CASSLPEISGNTIYF. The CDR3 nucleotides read TGTGCCAGCAGCCTTCCGGAGATCTCTGGAAACACCATATATTTT.

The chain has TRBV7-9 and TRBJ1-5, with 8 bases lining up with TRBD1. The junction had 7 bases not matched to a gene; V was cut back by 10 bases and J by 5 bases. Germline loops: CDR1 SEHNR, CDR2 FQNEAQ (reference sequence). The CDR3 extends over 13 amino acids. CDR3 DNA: TGTGCCACCCAACAGGGGGAATATCAGCCCCAGCATTTT. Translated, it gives CATQQGEYQPQHF.